This entry describes one TCR beta chain. The data originate from a study of blood T cell repertoires in COVID-19. Across the study: Specimens from acute and convalescent COVID-19 originated in the United States, Italy and Spain. PBMCs, B-cell-depleted T cells, or T cells were the source of the cDNA or gDNA that made up the material.

In the original processing: From reference gene primer amplification, estimates of nucleated cell counts were derived. Libraries were prepared by immunoSEQ multiplex PCR; TCRdb keeps only in-frame clonotypes and omits some of them. That table furnishes V, J and clone size, whereas the DNA furnished D and trimming. The sample holds 140,000 to 150,000 clones, about 82% seen once. V lost 7 bases, J lost 2 bases, and 15 bases lay in between. Germline V CDR1 and CDR2: SGHTA, FQGNSA. The CDR3 covers 14 residues. The V call is TRBV7-2, the J call TRBJ2-7, with D tentatively TRBD2 (7 bases). Sequencing was done on a sample of peripheral blood. The TCR sequence derives from a woman between 40 and 50 years old with active or convalescent COVID-19. The CDR3: CASTRGGGPYEQYF. DNA for the CDR3: TGTGCCAGCACCCGCGGCGGGGGCCCCTACGAGCAGTACTTC.